The 11 T cell receptor beta chains below were found in one sample sequenced in a study of blood T cell repertoires in COVID-19. Some clones are missing from TCRdb's copy, which holds only in-frame ones; the method was immunoSEQ multiplex PCR. The sample lists more than 300,000 clones, about 90% occurring once. The sample consisted of peripheral blood. These receptors were taken from a woman aged 25 to 39 with COVID-19, enrolled during active disease.

The gene calls are TRBV30 and TRBJ2-7; a possible D gene is TRBD2 (5 bases). The V end was cut by 0 bases, the J end by 5 bases, with 8 bases between. Germline-derived CDR1 and CDR2 are GTSNPN and SVGIG (reference sequence). This CDR3 contains 12 residues. The DNA for the CDR3 is TGTGCCTGGAGTGTAGCGGCAGACGAGCAGTACTTC. Its protein product is CAWSVAADEQYF.

V is TRBV7-9 and J is TRBJ2-5; no reliable D call. Germline V gene lookup returns CDR1 SEHNR and CDR2 FQNEAQ (reference sequence). V lost 1 base and J 5 bases, leaving 14 bases between the germline ends. The length of the CDR3 is 15 residues. The chain's CDR3 is CASSLGTPTRETQYF. CDR3 DNA sequence: TGTGCCAGCAGCTTAGGAACCCCCACCAGGGAGACCCAGTACTTC.

This chain uses TRBV25-1 with TRBJ2-7; TRBD1 is a possible D gene (6 bases). Germline lookup yields CDR1 MGHDK and CDR2 SYGVNS. The CDR3 extends over 18 amino acids. The V and J ends lost 1 base and 5 bases respectively, with 24 bases between them. CDR3 loop: CASSELVIDRIPLHEQYF. In DNA form, the CDR3 reads TGTGCCAGCAGTGAATTGGTGATCGACAGGATCCCCCTCCACGAGCAGTACTTC.

This clone occurred once. The J gene is TRBJ2-3, the V gene TRBV6-5; possible D gene TRBD2, 5 bases. The CDR3 has 12 residues. V was clipped by 10 bases and J by 3 bases, with 11 bases between them. Germline V CDR1 and CDR2: MNHEY, SVGAGI. The CDR3 here is CATSRGTDTQYF. CDR3 in DNA: TGTGCCACATCCCGCGGGACAGATACGCAGTATTTT.

This clone was counted a single time. This chain links TRBV6-4 with TRBJ2-6; maybe TRBD1 (5 bases). This CDR3 is 18 amino acids long. Germline assignment: CDR1 MRHNA and CDR2 SNTAGT. V was clipped by 6 bases and J by 0 bases, with 18 bases between them. CDR3 region: CASRLTGFLSSGANVLTF. In nucleotides, the CDR3 is TGTGCCAGCAGACTAACAGGTTTCCTTAGCTCTGGGGCCAACGTCCTGACTTTC.

This chain links TRBV11-2 with TRBJ2-2, with 10 bases that match TRBD1. Losses at the gene ends were 5 bases for V and 4 bases for J; bases not matched to a gene: 13. This CDR3 has 18 residues. Germline CDR1 SGHAT, CDR2 FQNNGV. The CDR3 bases are TGTGCCAGCAGCCCAATAGTATGGGACAGGGGAGCCACCGGGGAGCTGTTTTTT. The encoded protein is CASSPIVWDRGATGELFF.

To note about this clone: Other nucleotide sequences in the sample specify the same CDR3. V usage is TRBV28 and J usage is TRBJ2-2, with D uncertain. V was cut by 5 bases and J by 2 bases, with 3 bases left in between. Germline CDR1 is MDHEN and CDR2 is SYDVKM. This CDR3 has 12 amino acids. CDR3 in DNA: TGTGCCAGCAGTCTCAACACCGGGGAGCTGTTTTTT. It codes for CASSLNTGELFF.

This chain uses TRBV11-2 with TRBJ2-1, with 9 bases matching TRBD1. Germline V gives CDR1 SGHAT, CDR2 FQNNGV. The V and J ends lost 5 bases and 7 bases, in that order; junction bases with no gene match: 6. The CDR3 has 14 residues. CDR3 sequence: CASSPPGQGNEQFF. The CDR3 DNA follows: TGTGCCAGCAGCCCCCCGGGACAGGGAAATGAGCAGTTCTTC.

The chain is built from TRBV7-3 and TRBJ2-2; 7 nucleotides align to TRBD2. After removal of 5 bases from V and 5 bases from J, the junction contained 8 bases not matched to a gene. The CDR3 spans 15 residues. Germline V gene lookup returns CDR1 SGHTA and CDR2 FQGTGA. The CDR3 protein is CASSPAGTTTGELFF. DNA for the CDR3: TGTGCCAGCAGCCCAGCCGGGACTACAACCGGGGAGCTGTTTTTT. Full variable domain (rest looked up from reference TRBV7-3 and TRBJ2-2): GAGVSQTPSNKVTEKGKYVELRCDPISGHTALYWYRQSLGQGPEFLIYFQGTGAADDSGLPNDRFFAVRPEGSVSTLKIQRTERGDSAVYLCASSPAGTTTGELFFGEGSRLTVL.

The genes are TRBV19 and TRBJ2-3, with no clear D. The germline V gene has CDR1 LNHDA and CDR2 SQIVND (reference sequence). Trimming took 3 bases from V and 6 from J, leaving 16 bases between them. This CDR3 has 15 residues. The CDR3 here is CASSITATLTDTQYF. The CDR3, as DNA: TGTGCCAGTAGTATCACCGCCACCCTAACGGATACGCAGTATTTT.

The chain couples TRBV2 to TRBJ2-1; a weak D match, TRBD1 (5 bases). Between the trimmed V and J ends, which lost 4 bases and 8 bases, there was a span of 15 bases. CDR1 is SNHLY, CDR2 FYNNEI, per germline. This CDR3 is 14 amino acids long. The CDR3 DNA sequence: TGTGCCAGCAGTGTCGGGCAGGGCGGCGATGAGCAGTTCTTC. Translated, it gives CASSVGQGGDEQFF. Full variable domain (rest looked up from reference TRBV2 and TRBJ2-1): EPEVTQTPSHQVTQMGQEVILRCVPISNHLYFYWYRQILGQKVEFLVSFYNNEISEKSEIFDDQFSVERPDGSNFTLKIRSTKLEDSAMYFCASSVGQGGDEQFFGPGTRLTVL.